A selection of T cell receptor beta chains follows, all from one sample in a study of T cell repertoires in cytomegalovirus infection. TCRdb ran MiXCR on the reads and lists one entry per CDR3 protein. Of roughly 730,000 distinct CDR3 sequences in the sample, 33% were seen once. Antigens of these TCRs are unknown. The starting material was cultured PBMCs, obtained from culture after CMV antigen stimulation. All receptors derive from a human donor in good health (CMV status not recorded). Some clones in this sample may be carry-over from other donors' samples. CDR3s include the opening cysteine and the closing phenylalanine or tryptophan. Each record gives: D gene, J gene, V gene, clone size, CDR3 DNA, CDR3 protein. D genes are given only for firm matches. Expanded clones are given a class, and other clones once, few, many or no size at all.

-	TRBJ2-1	TRBV5-5	-	TGTGCCAGCCGTCCTTGGGGGAACTATGAGCAGTTCTTC	CASRPWGNYEQFF
-	TRBJ2-7	TRBV28	few	TGTGCCAGCAGTCCGACAGTTGGGTACGAGCAGTACTTC	CASSPTVGYEQYF
-	TRBJ2-2	TRBV6-2/TRBV6-3	-	TGTGCCAGCAGTTACTCGGACAGGAACACCGGGGAGCTGTTTTTT	CASSYSDRNTGELFF
TRBD2	TRBJ2-7	TRBV9	few	TGTGCCAGCAGCGTAGGGTGGGGGGGCTCCTACGAGCAGTACTTC	CASSVGWGGSYEQYF
-	TRBJ2-2	TRBV6-6	-	TGTGCCAGCACCAGGGCGGGGAACACCGGGGAGCTGTTTTTT	CASTRAGNTGELFF
TRBD1	TRBJ2-3	TRBV20-1	few	TGCAGTGCTAGAAAGGGACAGGGCGAGTACACAGATACGCAGTATTTT	CSARKGQGEYTDTQYF
-	TRBJ1-5	TRBV4-1	-	TGCGCCAGCAGCCAAGATTGGGGTATACAGGGTAATCAGCCCCAGCATTTT	CASSQDWGIQGNQPQHF
-	TRBJ1-2	TRBV29-1	-	TGCAGCGTCCCGACAGGCGCCTATGGCTACACCTTC	CSVPTGAYGYTF
TRBD2	TRBJ2-3	TRBV6-2/TRBV6-3	-	TGTGCCAGCAGCAACGTACTAGCGGGAGCGGCAGATACGCAGTATTTT	CASSNVLAGAADTQYF
TRBD1	TRBJ2-6	TRBV24-1	few	TGTGCCACCAGTGATTCGACCGGGACAGGGGTCGGGGCCAACGTCCTGACTTTC	CATSDSTGTGVGANVLTF
TRBD1	TRBJ1-5	TRBV12-3/TRBV12-4	-	TGTGCCAGCAGCTATATTATTGGGACAGTGGAACCATTCTATAGCAATCAGCCCCAGCATTTT	CASSYIIGTVEPFYSNQPQHF
-	TRBJ2-4	TRBV2	-	TGTGCCAGCAGTGGCGGTATTCAGTACTTC	CASSGGIQYF
-	TRBJ2-1	TRBV20-1	-	TGCAGTGCTAGAGATAGTTGGCTAGCGTTAGAGAGCTCCTACAATGAGCAGTTCTTC	CSARDSWLALESSYNEQFF
-	TRBJ2-1	TRBV7-6	few	TGTGCCAGCAGCCCCGGTTGGCGGGGCATCAATGAGCAGTTCTTC	CASSPGWRGINEQFF
-	TRBJ1-2	TRBV9	-	TGTGCCAGCAGCTCGTTCCCGCTAGACAGGCCCTGGGGCTACACCTTC	CASSSFPLDRPWGYTF
TRBD2	TRBJ2-5	TRBV5-5	-	TGTGCCAGCAGCCCTCCGGGACTAGCGGCCCGGGGGACCCAGTACTTC	CASSPPGLAARGTQYF
-	TRBJ1-5	TRBV19	-	TGTGCCAGTAACCAAGCGAGGGGGGTTGGACAGCCCCAGCATTTT	CASNQARGVGQPQHF
-	TRBJ2-1	TRBV20-1	few	TGCAGTCCCTTCATGGGGAATGAGCAGTTCTTC	CSPFMGNEQFF
TRBD2	TRBJ2-1	TRBV7-9	few	TGTGCCAGCAGCTGGGGGGGACCCTACAATGAGCAGTTCTTC	CASSWGGPYNEQFF
TRBD2	TRBJ2-3	TRBV18	-	TGTGCCAGCTCACCTATGCCGGGACTAGCGGGAGTGACAGATACGCAGTATTTT	CASSPMPGLAGVTDTQYF
TRBD2	TRBJ2-1	TRBV7-9	few	TGTGCCAGCAGCACTACGGATCTCGGGCGGGGGTCGTACAATGAGCAGTTCTTC	CASSTTDLGRGSYNEQFF
-	TRBJ2-2	TRBV7-2	-	TGTGCCAGCAGCGCCCGCTCGGCCGCCACCGGGGAGCTGTTTTTT	CASSARSAATGELFF
TRBD1	TRBJ1-4	TRBV19	few	TGTGCCGCCCAGGACAGGCGTAAAGAAAAACTGTTTTTT	CAAQDRRKEKLFF
TRBD2	TRBJ2-3	TRBV5-1	-	TGCGCCAGCAGTTTGCGGGAGGGGTCAGATACGCAGTATTTT	CASSLREGSDTQYF
TRBD2	TRBJ2-4	TRBV4-3	few	TGCGCCAGCAGCCAAGATGGGGCTAGCGGGAGTTACATTCAGTACTTC	CASSQDGASGSYIQYF
-	TRBJ1-5	TRBV12-3/TRBV12-4	few	TGTGCCAGCAGTTTAGAACAGGGATTAACCCAGCATTTT	CASSLEQGLTQHF
TRBD1	TRBJ2-3	TRBV2	-	TGTGCCAGCAGTGGACAGGGCTTGGATACGCAGTATTTT	CASSGQGLDTQYF
TRBD2	TRBJ2-6	TRBV7-9	-	TGTGCCAGCAGCTTAGCGATAGTGGGGGACTACTCTGGGGCCAACGTCCTGACTTTC	CASSLAIVGDYSGANVLTF
TRBD1	TRBJ2-1	TRBV5-1	few	TGCGCCAGCAGCTTGGATGGGACAGCATATGAGCAGTTCTTC	CASSLDGTAYEQFF
-	TRBJ1-5	TRBV7-2	few	TGTGCCAGCAGCTTATTATATGGGCAGCCCCAGCATTTT	CASSLLYGQPQHF
-	TRBJ2-7	TRBV7-2	few	TGTGCCAGCAGCTTAGATATCCTAATAGAGCAGTACTTC	CASSLDILIEQYF
-	TRBJ2-3	TRBV12-3/TRBV12-4	many	TGTGCCAGCAGTTTCCGTCCTGGGGGGGGGCCGAATACGCAGTATTTT	CASSFRPGGGPNTQYF
-	TRBJ2-2	TRBV3-1	-	TGTGCCAGCAGCCTCCCAGCCGGAAGGACCGGGGAGCTGTTTTTT	CASSLPAGRTGELFF
TRBD2	TRBJ2-3	TRBV7-3	few	TGTGCCAGCAGCTTTAGCGGGGGAATGACTAGCACAGATACGCAGTATTTT	CASSFSGGMTSTDTQYF
TRBD1	TRBJ2-7	TRBV7-8	few	TGTGCCAGCAGCGAAGACAGGGGACGCGAGCAGTACTTC	CASSEDRGREQYF